A selection of T cell receptor beta chains follows, all from one sample in a study of shared clonotypes between healthy human individuals. The data were produced by immunoSEQ multiplex PCR, yet TCRdb's version contains in-frame clones alone and is incomplete. The table has 1.6 million or so clones, approximately 98.5% seen once. The specimen was naive CD4+ T cells sorted from blood. These receptors were collected from a man younger than 40 in good health. The conserved cysteine and the conserved F or W are not part of the CDR3 here. The order of the fields is V gene, J gene, CDR3 protein.

V gene: TRBV4-2
J gene: TRBJ2-1
CDR3 protein: ASSQRDEQF

V gene: TRBV19
J gene: TRBJ1-5
CDR3 protein: ASSRQGSSNQPQH

V gene: TRBV10-3
J gene: TRBJ2-3
CDR3 protein: AISESFSTGQARDTQY

V gene: TRBV6-4
J gene: TRBJ2-2
CDR3 protein: ASSAGMWDTGELF

V gene: TRBV28
J gene: TRBJ1-2
CDR3 protein: ASSLQGGFFDYGYT

V gene: TRBV28
J gene: TRBJ2-4
CDR3 protein: ASSLRAPYIQY

V gene: TRBV11-3
J gene: TRBJ2-1
CDR3 protein: ASSTSGAYNEQF

V gene: TRBV12-2
J gene: TRBJ2-5
CDR3 protein: ASRLVYAPGGSASETQY

V gene: TRBV5-1
J gene: TRBJ2-1
CDR3 protein: ASSFLAGLSYNEQF

V gene: TRBV10-3
J gene: TRBJ2-3
CDR3 protein: AITDRGSGTDTQY

V gene: TRBV7-2
J gene: TRBJ2-7
CDR3 protein: ASTSGGSYEQY

V gene: TRBV5-4
J gene: TRBJ2-7
CDR3 protein: ASSLGPNYEQY

V gene: TRBV5-1
J gene: TRBJ1-1
CDR3 protein: ASSLIQNTEAF

V gene: TRBV7-3
J gene: TRBJ2-3
CDR3 protein: ASSLTSGLTDTQY

V gene: TRBV5-4
J gene: TRBJ2-3
CDR3 protein: ASSLSKGQYTDTQY

V gene: TRBV15
J gene: TRBJ2-7
CDR3 protein: ATSREKIGGHEQY

V gene: TRBV11-3
J gene: TRBJ1-5
CDR3 protein: ASSLRASNQPQH

V gene: TRBV9
J gene: TRBJ2-2
CDR3 protein: ASSTSGIMNTGELF

V gene: TRBV5-1
J gene: TRBJ2-1
CDR3 protein: ASSLAGLAGGNEQF

V gene: TRBV6-5
J gene: TRBJ2-2
CDR3 protein: ASSPEVGYTGELF

V gene: TRBV7-8
J gene: TRBJ2-1
CDR3 protein: ASRLAGAVYNEQF

V gene: TRBV5-1
J gene: TRBJ1-1
CDR3 protein: ASSLAGTLGTEAF

V gene: TRBV18
J gene: TRBJ2-1
CDR3 protein: ASSPSGRLYNEQF

V gene: TRBV7-3
J gene: TRBJ2-1
CDR3 protein: ASSTGLASFNEQF

V gene: TRBV7-9
J gene: TRBJ2-7
CDR3 protein: ASSRDRGFYEQY

V gene: TRBV5-5
J gene: TRBJ2-5
CDR3 protein: ASSLGRTGFEETQY

V gene: TRBV11-2
J gene: TRBJ2-7
CDR3 protein: ASSFILSIQYEQY

V gene: TRBV18
J gene: TRBJ2-3
CDR3 protein: ASSQDGVLFTDTQY

V gene: TRBV29-1
J gene: TRBJ1-2
CDR3 protein: SVDGTYERNYGYT

V gene: TRBV29-1
J gene: TRBJ2-1
CDR3 protein: SGIGLASYEQF

V gene: TRBV25-1
J gene: TRBJ1-2
CDR3 protein: ASSLGPNNYGYT

V gene: TRBV5-8
J gene: TRBJ2-7
CDR3 protein: ASSWGQDNYEQY

V gene: TRBV6-5
J gene: TRBJ1-1
CDR3 protein: ASSPESSTEAF

V gene: TRBV6-5
J gene: TRBJ2-7
CDR3 protein: ASSYLPGFLYEQY

V gene: TRBV5-1
J gene: TRBJ2-7
CDR3 protein: ASSIGLAGGYEQY

V gene: TRBV11-2
J gene: TRBJ2-2
CDR3 protein: ASSPRTRTGELF

V gene: TRBV5-4
J gene: TRBJ2-1
CDR3 protein: ASTPSPGQLYNEQF

V gene: TRBV6-1
J gene: TRBJ2-7
CDR3 protein: ASSGAGYSYEQY

V gene: TRBV30
J gene: TRBJ2-7
CDR3 protein: AWTTGGYYEQY

V gene: TRBV5-5
J gene: TRBJ2-5
CDR3 protein: ASSADSWGTQY

V gene: TRBV27
J gene: TRBJ2-1
CDR3 protein: ASSFRASPNEQF

V gene: TRBV28
J gene: TRBJ1-1
CDR3 protein: ASSLYREVTEAF

V gene: TRBV5-1
J gene: TRBJ2-3
CDR3 protein: ASSPEIGDTQY

V gene: TRBV7-9
J gene: TRBJ2-7
CDR3 protein: ASSLIRGREFLSYEQY

V gene: TRBV5-1
J gene: TRBJ2-7
CDR3 protein: ASFDRDYEQY

V gene: TRBV28
J gene: TRBJ1-5
CDR3 protein: ASSLGTGGINQPQH

V gene: TRBV7-8
J gene: TRBJ2-7
CDR3 protein: ASSLEAAGQQY

V gene: TRBV20-1
J gene: TRBJ2-1
CDR3 protein: SAPRTNEQF

V gene: TRBV5-5
J gene: TRBJ1-1
CDR3 protein: ASSLVGLDTEAF

V gene: TRBV27
J gene: TRBJ2-3
CDR3 protein: ASSFWWGGSGDTQY

V gene: TRBV7-2
J gene: TRBJ2-7
CDR3 protein: ASSLASRADYEQY

V gene: TRBV5-1
J gene: TRBJ2-3
CDR3 protein: ASSAGRASTDTQY

V gene: TRBV6-5
J gene: TRBJ2-7
CDR3 protein: ASSYQTGTSIYEQY

V gene: TRBV6-6
J gene: TRBJ2-1
CDR3 protein: ASSYLGRGNNEQF